A selection of T cell receptor beta chains follows, all from one sample in a study of long-term antiretroviral therapy in people with HIV. This table comes from immunoSEQ multiplex PCR, and its TCRdb copy is limited to in-frame clones, with some not included. The sample shows 15,000 to 20,000 clones, over 70% of them seen only once. Sequencing was performed on unsorted PBMCs, taken 0.3 years before starting antiretroviral therapy. All receptors derive from a man in his forties or fifties with HIV. CDR3s include the opening cysteine and the closing phenylalanine or tryptophan. Each record gives: CDR3 protein, J gene, V gene.

CASSAADNQPQHF,TRBJ1-5,TRBV6-4
CASSLAGENTEAFF,TRBJ1-1,TRBV27
CASSVGVGRGETQYF,TRBJ2-5,TRBV9
CASSLLRTGSGANVLTF,TRBJ2-6,TRBV7-9
CASRSTGSGANVLTF,TRBJ2-6,TRBV11-3
CAISEGEQSAYNEQFF,TRBJ2-1,TRBV10-3
CATSGDGLQETQYF,TRBJ2-5,TRBV15
CASSLLAGLSTDTQYF,TRBJ2-3,TRBV28
CASSRTSATDTQYF,TRBJ2-3,TRBV6-1
CASSSPTGTEAFF,TRBJ1-1,TRBV28
CASSSTGVSTDTQYF,TRBJ2-3,TRBV6-6
CSVREETNTEAFF,TRBJ1-1,TRBV29-1
CASSPRSRGELFF,TRBJ2-2,TRBV9
CASSESGLAVYNEQFF,TRBJ2-1,TRBV10-2
CASSPAGSSYEQYF,TRBJ2-7,TRBV18
CASSSPGASSYNEQFF,TRBJ2-1,TRBV28
CASSLLGHQETQYF,TRBJ2-5,TRBV5-5
CASSRWDPNQPQHF,TRBJ1-5,TRBV28
CASSLTGTENQPQHF,TRBJ1-5,TRBV5-1
CASSSLGQNNQPQHF,TRBJ1-5,TRBV7-8
CASSSNRVTRTNEKLFF,TRBJ1-4,TRBV5-5
CASSERAGGSNEQFF,TRBJ2-1,TRBV6-1
CASSQTWLTNYGYTF,TRBJ1-2,TRBV4-1
CASSKQVGSYNSPLHF,TRBJ1-6,TRBV21-1
CASSPGQARGAFF,TRBJ1-1,TRBV7-9
CASSLGLRTYPTYEQYF,TRBJ2-7,TRBV11-2
CASTLYREASNQPQHF,TRBJ1-5,TRBV19
CASSDEGFYGYTF,TRBJ1-2,TRBV6-4
CASSLDSFGTDTQYF,TRBJ2-3,TRBV7-8
CASSSTGLPGREQYF,TRBJ2-7,TRBV11-1
CASSYFGTGETQYF,TRBJ2-5,TRBV6-5
CASSFGTGFNEQYF,TRBJ2-7,TRBV5-1
CASRKLSSHEQYF,TRBJ2-7,TRBV6-6
CASSRRTANTGELFF,TRBJ2-2,TRBV4-3
CSVGGNQETQYF,TRBJ2-5,TRBV29-1
CASSFSGLAGVSDTQYF,TRBJ2-3,TRBV11-2
CASSPRQRYNEQFF,TRBJ2-1,TRBV7-9
CAWSRDRGRSSYNEQFF,TRBJ2-1,TRBV30
CASSRQGEAFF,TRBJ1-1,TRBV18
CATTGQGASFGYEQYF,TRBJ2-7,TRBV10-3
CAWSVRGGVKSNVLTF,TRBJ2-6,TRBV30
CASSSNRGPGEKLFF,TRBJ1-4,TRBV5-5
CASSFSDSPTYEQYF,TRBJ2-7,TRBV5-4
CATSRGWPTAHGRPYEQYF,TRBJ2-7,TRBV15
CASRSRGQGRSGANVLTF,TRBJ2-6,TRBV5-6
CASSLGGGAINTLHF,TRBJ1-6,TRBV7-2
CASFTSGRRYNEQFF,TRBJ2-1,TRBV28
CASSLPGGYGYTF,TRBJ1-2,TRBV27
CASSIGTLSNQPQHF,TRBJ1-5,TRBV19
CASIKQGPEQYF,TRBJ2-7,TRBV2
CASSLEGETQYF,TRBJ2-5,TRBV5-1
CASSLVGAGGPSDTQYF,TRBJ2-3,TRBV7-2
CSETWGVEQYF,TRBJ2-7,TRBV20-1
CASSIGGYEQYF,TRBJ2-7,TRBV19
CASSYSMGRRYGYTF,TRBJ1-2,TRBV6-5